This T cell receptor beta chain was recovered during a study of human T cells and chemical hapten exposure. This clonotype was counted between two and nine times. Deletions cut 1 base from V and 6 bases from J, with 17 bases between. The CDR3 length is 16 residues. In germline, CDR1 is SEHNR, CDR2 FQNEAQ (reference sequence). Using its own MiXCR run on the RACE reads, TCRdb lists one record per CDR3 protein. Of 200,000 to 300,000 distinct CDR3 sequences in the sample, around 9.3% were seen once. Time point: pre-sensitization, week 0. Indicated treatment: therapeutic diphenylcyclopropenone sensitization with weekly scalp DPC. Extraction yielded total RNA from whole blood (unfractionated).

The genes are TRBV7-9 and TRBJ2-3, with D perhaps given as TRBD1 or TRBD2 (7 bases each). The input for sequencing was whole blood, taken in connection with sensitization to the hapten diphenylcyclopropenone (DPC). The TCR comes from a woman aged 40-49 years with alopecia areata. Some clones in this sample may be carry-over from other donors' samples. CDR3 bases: TGTGCCAGCAGCTTAGGCCTAGCGGACAGGCGGGATACGCAGTATTTT. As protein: CASSLGLADRRDTQYF.